This is a list of T cell receptor beta chains from one sample in a study of tissue T cells after allogeneic stem cell transplantation. The protocol was immunoSEQ multiplex PCR, while the TCRdb copy is restricted to in-frame clones and leaves out a portion. This table holds 4,000 to 5,000 clones, about 70% found once. This sample comprised duodenal tissue, obtained at autopsy. The receptors were gathered from a female patient aged 18-49 years with steroid-refractory graft-versus-host disease after an allogeneic stem cell transplant. A subset of T cells may come from the graft donor. Both conserved end residues are part of each CDR3. The D gene is left open where the match is weak. Where a row states a size, it is once, few, many or the class of an expanded clone; other rows omit it.

TRBJ2-7,NA,NA,TRBV5-4,CASSSTVKQYF,TGTGCCAGCAGCTCGACTGTGAAGCAGTACTTC
TRBJ2-1,NA,NA,TRBV28,CASSLQFAAYNEQFF,TGTGCCAGCAGTCTCCAGTTTGCGGCCTACAATGAGCAGTTCTTC
TRBJ2-1,TRBD2,NA,TRBV29-1,CSPRLAPSYNEQFF,TGCAGCCCCCGACTAGCGCCATCCTACAATGAGCAGTTCTTC
TRBJ2-7,TRBD2,NA,TRBV10-3,CAISGTSGGLWEQYF,TGTGCCATCAGTGGCACTAGCGGGGGCCTCTGGGAGCAGTACTTC
TRBJ2-3,NA,few,TRBV7-8,CASSQSRLARTDTQYF,TGTGCCAGCAGCCAAAGCCGATTAGCTCGCACAGATACGCAGTATTTT
TRBJ2-4,TRBD1,NA,TRBV2,CASSVGQTKNIQYF,TGTGCCAGCAGTGTGGGACAGACCAAAAACATTCAGTACTTC
TRBJ2-1,TRBD2,NA,TRBV2,CASSDLLLAGGDNEQFF,TGTGCCAGCAGTGACCTCCTTCTAGCGGGGGGCGACAATGAGCAGTTCTTC
TRBJ2-7,NA,few,TRBV7-9,CASSPGVWYEQYF,TGTGCCAGCAGCCCCGGGGTGTGGTACGAGCAGTACTTC
TRBJ1-1,NA,NA,TRBV25-1,CASQRARDTEAFF,TGTGCCAGCCAAAGGGCCAGGGACACTGAAGCTTTCTTT
TRBJ1-1,NA,once,TRBV27,CASLIGTEAFF,TGTGCCAGCCTCATTGGGACTGAAGCTTTCTTT
TRBJ1-2,TRBD1,NA,TRBV19,CASSTSSDRFYGYTF,TGTGCCAGTAGTACAAGCTCGGACAGGTTCTATGGCTACACCTTC
TRBJ2-1,TRBD2,NA,TRBV10-3,CAISSGLAGGPTIYNEQFF,TGTGCCATCAGTTCGGGACTAGCGGGAGGGCCCACTATATACAATGAGCAGTTCTTC
TRBJ1-2,TRBD1,few,TRBV6-5,CASRLQGANYGYTF,TGTGCCAGCAGGTTACAGGGGGCAAACTATGGCTACACCTTC
TRBJ2-7,TRBD1,NA,TRBV28,CASSLGGTGVSEQYF,TGTGCCAGCAGTTTAGGGGGGACAGGGGTTAGCGAGCAGTACTTC
TRBJ2-7,TRBD1,few,TRBV6-5,CASRLDRGFPYEQYF,TGTGCCAGCAGGCTTGACAGGGGATTTCCCTACGAGCAGTACTTC
TRBJ1-2,NA,NA,TRBV6-5,CASRAPGRPYGYTF,TGTGCCAGCAGGGCGCCGGGACGGCCTTATGGCTACACCTTC
TRBJ1-3,NA,NA,TRBV29-1,CSVQKGSSGNTIYF,TGCAGCGTTCAAAAGGGCTCCTCTGGAAACACCATATATTTT
TRBJ2-1,NA,NA,TRBV27,CASRALATGYNEQFF,TGTGCCAGCCGCGCACTAGCAACCGGGTACAATGAGCAGTTCTTC
TRBJ1-2,NA,few,TRBV7-9,CASSLDRGYTF,TGTGCCAGCAGCTTGGACCGTGGCTACACCTTC
TRBJ2-2,NA,NA,TRBV5-1,CASSFLGWEELFF,TGCGCCAGCAGCTTTCTCGGGTGGGAGGAGCTGTTTTTT
TRBJ2-3,TRBD2,NA,TRBV25-1,CASSEWRTSGSGDTQYF,TGTGCCAGCAGTGAATGGAGGACTAGCGGGAGTGGAGATACGCAGTATTTT
TRBJ1-1,NA,NA,TRBV13,CASSRPGQLNTEAFF,TGTGCCAGCAGTCGACCCGGACAGCTTAACACTGAAGCTTTCTTT
TRBJ2-7,NA,NA,TRBV6-6,CASRRGRYSYEQYF,TGTGCCAGCAGACGGGGCAGGTACTCCTACGAGCAGTACTTC
TRBJ2-7,NA,NA,TRBV2,CASSVGTIEQYF,TGTGCCAGCAGTGTTGGGACGATCGAGCAGTACTTC
TRBJ2-1,NA,few,TRBV2,CASSEPGANEQFF,TGTGCCAGCAGTGAGCCGGGGGCAAATGAGCAGTTCTTC
TRBJ2-5,TRBD2,NA,TRBV4-1,CASSQQLAGGLETQYF,TGCGCCAGCAGCCAGCAACTAGCGGGGGGGCTGGAGACCCAGTACTTC
TRBJ2-7,NA,NA,TRBV24-1,CATSDDREGESYEQYF,TGTGCCACCAGCGACGACAGGGAGGGGGAATCCTACGAGCAGTACTTC
TRBJ2-5,TRBD2,NA,TRBV5-6,CASSLGGTSGRTQYF,TGTGCCAGCAGCTTGGGGGGGACTAGCGGGAGGACCCAGTACTTC
TRBJ1-2,NA,few,TRBV28,CASSPQYYYGYTF,TGTGCCAGCAGCCCCCAGTACTACTATGGCTACACCTTC
TRBJ2-5,TRBD2,NA,TRBV2,CASSAGLAGEETQYF,TGTGCCAGCAGTGCCGGACTAGCGGGAGAGGAGACCCAGTACTTC
TRBJ1-1,NA,few,TRBV29-1,CSVGGVFEAFF,TGCAGCGTTGGAGGTGTCTTTGAAGCTTTCTTT
TRBJ2-3,TRBD2,NA,TRBV7-3,CASSLASGGSTDTQYF,TGTGCCAGCAGCTTAGCTAGCGGAGGTAGCACAGATACGCAGTATTTT
TRBJ2-7,TRBD1,NA,TRBV6-5,CASRDRGLNEQYF,TGTGCCAGCAGGGACAGGGGACTTAACGAGCAGTACTTC
TRBJ2-2,NA,NA,TRBV28,CASSLPGTLTGELFF,TGTGCCAGCAGTTTACCAGGGACTCTCACCGGGGAGCTGTTTTTT
TRBJ2-3,NA,NA,TRBV7-3,CASSLGGVGTDTQYF,TGTGCCAGCAGCTTAGGAGGGGTCGGCACAGATACGCAGTATTTT
TRBJ2-7,TRBD1,NA,TRBV4-1,CASSQVFFRDSYEQYF,TGCGCCAGCAGCCAAGTCTTCTTCCGGGACAGCTACGAGCAGTACTTC
TRBJ2-1,NA,NA,TRBV6-5,CASSSTGAPYNEQFF,TGTGCCAGCAGTTCGACAGGCGCACCCTACAATGAGCAGTTCTTC
TRBJ1-5,NA,NA,TRBV24-1,CATSEGVGDSNQPQHF,TGTGCCACCAGTGAAGGAGTTGGGGATAGCAATCAGCCCCAGCATTTT
TRBJ1-6,NA,NA,TRBV19,CASNSRVDSYNSPLHF,TGTGCCAGTAATAGCAGGGTCGACTCCTATAATTCACCCCTCCACTTT
TRBJ2-5,NA,NA,TRBV7-6,CASSLVAVGYTLNGETQYF,TGTGCCAGCAGCTTAGTTGCAGTTGGGTACACACTGAATGGGGAGACCCAGTACTTC
TRBJ2-5,TRBD2,NA,TRBV9,CASSPRASGTEKTQYF,TGTGCCAGCAGCCCCAGGGCTAGCGGGACAGAGAAGACCCAGTACTTC
TRBJ1-2,NA,NA,TRBV20-1,CSASKRLNYGYTF,TGCAGTGCTAGTAAACGCCTTAACTATGGCTACACCTTC
TRBJ1-3,NA,NA,TRBV2,CASSGTYTIYF,TGTGCCAGCAGTGGAACATACACCATATATTTT
TRBJ2-3,NA,NA,TRBV10-3,CAISATAVTQYF,TGTGCCATCAGCGCCACAGCCGTTACGCAGTATTTT
TRBJ1-3,NA,once,TRBV29-1,CSVKISLGSGNTIYF,TGCAGCGTGAAGATATCGTTAGGGAGTGGAAACACCATATATTTT
TRBJ2-7,TRBD1,once,TRBV27,CASSHPGQLYEQYF,TGTGCCAGCAGTCATCCGGGACAGCTCTACGAGCAGTACTTC
TRBJ2-3,NA,few,TRBV4-1,CASSQGRGAVKSTDTQYF,TGCGCCAGCAGCCAAGGACGTGGGGCAGTCAAAAGCACAGATACGCAGTATTTT
TRBJ2-1,NA,NA,TRBV19,CASKGPSSYNEQFF,TGTGCCAGTAAGGGACCGAGCTCCTACAATGAGCAGTTCTTC
TRBJ2-5,NA,few,TRBV14,CASSQPRALRETQYF,TGTGCCAGCAGCCAACCACGGGCCCTTCGAGAGACCCAGTACTTC
TRBJ2-3,NA,NA,TRBV2,CATRGGTQYF,TGTGCCACGAGGGGGGGTACGCAGTATTTT
TRBJ2-5,NA,NA,TRBV2,CASSVRSGPAETQYF,TGTGCCAGCAGTGTAAGGTCGGGGCCCGCGGAGACCCAGTACTTC
TRBJ2-5,TRBD2,NA,TRBV14,CASRRAGGRTETQYF,TGTGCCAGCAGGCGAGCGGGAGGCAGAACGGAGACCCAGTACTTC
TRBJ2-1,TRBD2,few,TRBV9,CASSARMGLAGEGNEQFF,TGTGCCAGCAGCGCCCGAATGGGACTAGCGGGAGAGGGCAATGAGCAGTTCTTC
TRBJ2-3,NA,NA,TRBV1,CTSSLPARAPYF,TGCACCAGCAGCCTTCCGGCCAGGGCACCGTATTTT